This is a list of T cell receptor beta chains from one sample in a study of blood T cell repertoires in COVID-19. Libraries were prepared by immunoSEQ multiplex PCR; TCRdb keeps only in-frame clonotypes and omits some of them. The data hold fewer than 450,000 clones, with approximately 88% observed a single time. Material: peripheral blood. The receptor set was obtained from a woman aged 45 to 65 with COVID-19, enrolled during active disease. Both conserved end residues are trimmed from each CDR3. D genes are given only for firm matches.

ASSLAGGGETQY TRBD2 TRBV5-1
ASSYSSGDTQY NA TRBV6-6
ASSLLAGTGLTGELF TRBD1 TRBV28
ASSHAGGPNTGELF TRBD2 TRBV5-4
ASSSRQGGTDTQY TRBD1 TRBV27
ASSSRTGTYEQY TRBD1 TRBV6-5
ASSLGGGVWTEAF NA TRBV7-9
ASRWSSYNEQF NA TRBV6-5
ASGAHSTDTQY NA TRBV19
ASSVLGQSLYGYT NA TRBV9
ATSRDLQGGKLF NA TRBV15
ASSQDLLAGGRNEQF TRBD2 TRBV4-1
ASSARLAGADNEQF TRBD2 TRBV5-1
ASSLGGKSQPQH NA TRBV28
ASSLASYTQY NA TRBV12-3/TRBV12-4
ASSPRQTNYGYT NA TRBV13
ASSSGQAKGAF TRBD1 TRBV6-5
ASSWGTLSNYGYT NA TRBV5-6
ASSTGTVTTNEKLF TRBD1 TRBV3-1/TRBV3-2
ASREEVTNEKLF NA TRBV5-5
ASSYGGENGQY TRBD2 TRBV5-6
ASSSGQPILMNTEAF TRBD1 TRBV5-6
ASSVFGEWETQY NA TRBV9
ASSYAGTGEEEETQY TRBD1 TRBV5-1
ASSLDRHEAF NA TRBV6-5
ASSPAFQGDTQY NA TRBV5-1
ASSTDRMPLAGYT NA TRBV27
ASSLQGYNQPQH NA TRBV5-6
ASSRTSGGYNEQF TRBD2 TRBV27
ASTYSGGDTGELF TRBD2 TRBV11-1
ASSILQGPGSPLH NA TRBV19
ACTPDRGHSGYT TRBD1 TRBV30
ASSLAGSSYEQY TRBD2 TRBV27
ASKRDIMNTEAF NA TRBV5-1
ASSPRTSVDTQY NA TRBV11-1
ASSQLSDIRKEKLF NA TRBV3-1/TRBV3-2
ASSRSQALPFTEAF NA TRBV3-1/TRBV3-2
ASSPGGSGNTIY NA TRBV7-2
ASSFSRRGNTIY NA TRBV7-2
SAMRGGNTEAF NA TRBV29-1
ASSTTGGAVTEAF TRBD1 TRBV13
ASFGTGADTEAF TRBD1 TRBV5-1
ASSQDRGRGSDEQY TRBD1 TRBV4-2
ASSPGRTGAVEQY TRBD1 TRBV5-1
ASSPTGENLGETQY NA TRBV7-9
ASGELQGEWTEAF TRBD1 TRBV5-1
ASSFGTGAGNTIY TRBD1 TRBV5-6
ASSAGLQGGRETQY NA TRBV9
ASQRADRAYEQY NA TRBV6-5
ASSPDRAGNTIY TRBD1 TRBV7-9
ASSLEYSYEQY NA TRBV7-7
ASSPPSGGAYNEQF TRBD2 TRBV5-4
ASSLRERGGAQLHEQY TRBD2 TRBV7-8
ARSRWPRLSNQPQH NA TRBV5-3
AWRGSPADTQY NA TRBV30
ASSARAGGADTQY TRBD1 TRBV9
ATSDPERPTNEKLF NA TRBV24-1
ASSLAKTPSDYEQY NA TRBV5-5
AWSAKGGPTYEQY NA TRBV30
ASSFTGPGNTIY NA TRBV27